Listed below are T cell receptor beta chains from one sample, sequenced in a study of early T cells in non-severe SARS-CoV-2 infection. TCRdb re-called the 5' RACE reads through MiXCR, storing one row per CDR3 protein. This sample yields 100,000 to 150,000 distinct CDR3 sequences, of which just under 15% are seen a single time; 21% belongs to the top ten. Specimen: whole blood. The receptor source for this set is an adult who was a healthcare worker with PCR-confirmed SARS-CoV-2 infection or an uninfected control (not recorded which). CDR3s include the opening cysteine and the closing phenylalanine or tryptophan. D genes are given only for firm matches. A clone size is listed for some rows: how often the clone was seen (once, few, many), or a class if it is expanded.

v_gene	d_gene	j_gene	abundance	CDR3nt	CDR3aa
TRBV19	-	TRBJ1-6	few	TGTGCCAGTAGTATATCGAACAACGCCTATAATTCACCCCTCCACTTT	CASSISNNAYNSPLHF
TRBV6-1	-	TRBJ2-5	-	TGTGCCAGCAGAAACAGTTTGCAAGAGACCCAGTACTTC	CASRNSLQETQYF
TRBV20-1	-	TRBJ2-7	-	TGCAGTGCTAGCGGCGGTCCCGAGCAGTACTTC	CSASGGPEQYF
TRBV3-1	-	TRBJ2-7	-	TGTGCCAGCAGCCAGACCGGAACTGACTGGGACTTC	CASSQTGTDWDF
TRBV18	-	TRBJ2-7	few	TGTGCCAGCTCACCGATGGCGGGGGCCAGCTCCTACGAGCAGTACTTC	CASSPMAGASSYEQYF
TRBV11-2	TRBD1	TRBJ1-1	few	TGTGCCAGCAGCTGGGACAGGGTGAGGACTGAAGCTTTCTTT	CASSWDRVRTEAFF
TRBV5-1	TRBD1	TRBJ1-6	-	TGCGCCAGCAGGACTAACAGGGGAGGCTCCTATAATTCACCCCTCCACTTT	CASRTNRGGSYNSPLHF
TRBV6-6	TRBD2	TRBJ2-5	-	TGTGCCAGCAGTTACCCGGCTAGAGGGACTAGCGGGGTACAAGAGACCCAGTACTTC	CASSYPARGTSGVQETQYF
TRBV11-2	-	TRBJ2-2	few	TGTGCCAGCAGCTTAGGTGGGGTGAGGACCGGGGAGCTGTTTTTT	CASSLGGVRTGELFF
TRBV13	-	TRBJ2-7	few	TGTGCCAGCGGGGGGCCTGGGCAGTACTTC	CASGGPGQYF
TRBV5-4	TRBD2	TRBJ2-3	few	TGTGCCAGCAGCTTGGGAGCGGGGGGGCCAACAGATACGCAGTATTTT	CASSLGAGGPTDTQYF
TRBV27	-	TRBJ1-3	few	TGTGCCAGCATGGGGGAAGGAAACACCATATATTTT	CASMGEGNTIYF
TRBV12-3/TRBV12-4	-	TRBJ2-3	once	TGTGCCAGCGGGGAAGGCGGCAGCACAGATACGCAGTATTTT	CASGEGGSTDTQYF
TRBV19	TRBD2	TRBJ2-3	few	TGTGCCAGTAGTATAGCAGCGGGGAGCACAGATACGCAGTATTTT	CASSIAAGSTDTQYF
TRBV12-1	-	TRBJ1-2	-	TGTGCCAGCAGCTGCGGACAGGGGATTCGGTGTGGCTACACCTTC	CASSCGQGIRCGYTF
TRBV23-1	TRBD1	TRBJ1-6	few	TGCGCCAGCACCCGAGGCGGCAGGGGGAATTCACCCCTCCACTTT	CASTRGGRGNSPLHF
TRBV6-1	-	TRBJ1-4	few	TGTGCCAGCACCCAAGGTCCAGCTTTTAATGAAAAACTGTTTTTT	CASTQGPAFNEKLFF
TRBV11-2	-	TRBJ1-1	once	TGTGCCAGCAGCTCGAACCCAAAGGCTGAAGCTTTCTTT	CASSSNPKAEAFF
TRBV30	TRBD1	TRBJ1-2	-	TGTGCCTGGAGCCGGGGGCGTGGACAGGGGGACTATGGCTACACCTTC	CAWSRGRGQGDYGYTF
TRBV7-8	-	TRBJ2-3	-	TGTGCCAGCATTTACTCCCCGGGGAATACGGCAGATACGCAGTATTTT	CASIYSPGNTADTQYF
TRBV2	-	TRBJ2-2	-	TGTGCCAGCAGAATTTTGGTGGGCGCCGGGGAGCTGTTTTTT	CASRILVGAGELFF
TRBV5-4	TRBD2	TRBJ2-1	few	TGTGCCAGCAGCATACGGACGGGGGGGCGTTACAATGAGCAGTTCTTC	CASSIRTGGRYNEQFF
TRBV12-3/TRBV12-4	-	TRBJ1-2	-	TGTGCCAGCAGATTGACCGGGAACTATGGCTACACCTTC	CASRLTGNYGYTF
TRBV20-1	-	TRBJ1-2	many	TGCAGTGCCAGGGCTGACTATGGCTACACCTTC	CSARADYGYTF
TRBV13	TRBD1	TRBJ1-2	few	TGTGCCAGCAGCCCAAGGGGACAGGGGGTTACTGGCTACACCTTC	CASSPRGQGVTGYTF
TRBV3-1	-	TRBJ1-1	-	TGTGCCAGCAGCCAAGAAAGAGAAGCTTTCTTT	CASSQEREAFF
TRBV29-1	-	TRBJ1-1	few	TGCAGCACGGGGATGAACACTGAAGCTTTCTTT	CSTGMNTEAFF
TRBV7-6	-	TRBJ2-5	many	TGTGCCAGCAGCTTGGGCCTCCAAGAGACCCAGTACTTC	CASSLGLQETQYF
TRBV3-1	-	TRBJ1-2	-	TGTGCCAGCAGCCTAACCAACCCCGGGAACTATGGCTACACCTTC	CASSLTNPGNYGYTF
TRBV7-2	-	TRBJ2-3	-	TGTGCCAGCAGCTGGTTTCAGGGGGGCCACACAGATTCGCAGTATTTT	CASSWFQGGHTDSQYF
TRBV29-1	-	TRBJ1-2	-	TGCAGCGTTGAAGATCAGGGGCGGAGGGAACTTGAGGGCTACACCTTC	CSVEDQGRRELEGYTF
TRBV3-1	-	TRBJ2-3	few	TGTGCCAGCAGCCTCCTAGGTGGGAAGGGCACAGATACGCAGTATTTT	CASSLLGGKGTDTQYF
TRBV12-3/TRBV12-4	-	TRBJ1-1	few	TGTGCCAGCAGTGCCTCGTCTCTGAACACTGAAGCTTTCTTT	CASSASSLNTEAFF
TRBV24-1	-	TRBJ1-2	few	TGTGCCACCAGTGATGGGACATTGAGGGGCTACACCTTC	CATSDGTLRGYTF
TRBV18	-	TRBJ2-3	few	TGTGCCAGCTCACCCGAGGATACGCAGTATTTT	CASSPEDTQYF
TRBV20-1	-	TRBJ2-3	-	TGCAGTGCTAGAGATACGGAGGGACCAGATACGCAGTATTTT	CSARDTEGPDTQYF
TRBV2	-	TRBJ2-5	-	TGTGCCAGCCGCGGGGACTTAAAAGAGACCCAGTACTTC	CASRGDLKETQYF
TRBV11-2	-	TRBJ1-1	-	TGTGCCAGCAGCTTTGGACGCACTGAAGCTTTCTTT	CASSFGRTEAFF
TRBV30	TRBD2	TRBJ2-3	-	TGTGCCCGGGGGGGGGAGAGCTGGGATACGCAGTATTTT	CARGGESWDTQYF
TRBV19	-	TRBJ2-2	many	TGTGCCAGTAACGCTGGTACCCACACCGGGGAGCTGTTTTTT	CASNAGTHTGELFF
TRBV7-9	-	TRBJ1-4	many	TGTGCCAGCAGCTTCGGAAGGGATCATGAAAAACTGTTTTTT	CASSFGRDHEKLFF
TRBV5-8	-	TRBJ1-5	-	TGTGCCAGCAGCTTGGATCTCACTGCAGATCAGCCCCAGCATTTT	CASSLDLTADQPQHF
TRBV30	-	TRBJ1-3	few	TGTGCCTGGAGTGTATCAGGAAACACCATATATTTT	CAWSVSGNTIYF
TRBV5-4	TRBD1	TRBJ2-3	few	TGTGCCAGCAGAGACAGGGAAACAGATACGCAGTATTTT	CASRDRETDTQYF
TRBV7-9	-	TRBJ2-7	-	TGTGCCAGCAGCTTTCTATTCTACGAGCAGTACTTC	CASSFLFYEQYF
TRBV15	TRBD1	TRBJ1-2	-	TGTGCCACCAGCAGAGATCTACCAGGGGGCTCCCCGCCGTACACCTTC	CATSRDLPGGSPPYTF
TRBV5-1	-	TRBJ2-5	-	TGCGCCAGCCAAGGGACACCTCAAGAGACCCAGTACTTC	CASQGTPQETQYF
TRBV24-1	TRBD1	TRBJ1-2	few	TGTGCCACCTCAACACAGGGGCCCGGCTACACCTTC	CATSTQGPGYTF